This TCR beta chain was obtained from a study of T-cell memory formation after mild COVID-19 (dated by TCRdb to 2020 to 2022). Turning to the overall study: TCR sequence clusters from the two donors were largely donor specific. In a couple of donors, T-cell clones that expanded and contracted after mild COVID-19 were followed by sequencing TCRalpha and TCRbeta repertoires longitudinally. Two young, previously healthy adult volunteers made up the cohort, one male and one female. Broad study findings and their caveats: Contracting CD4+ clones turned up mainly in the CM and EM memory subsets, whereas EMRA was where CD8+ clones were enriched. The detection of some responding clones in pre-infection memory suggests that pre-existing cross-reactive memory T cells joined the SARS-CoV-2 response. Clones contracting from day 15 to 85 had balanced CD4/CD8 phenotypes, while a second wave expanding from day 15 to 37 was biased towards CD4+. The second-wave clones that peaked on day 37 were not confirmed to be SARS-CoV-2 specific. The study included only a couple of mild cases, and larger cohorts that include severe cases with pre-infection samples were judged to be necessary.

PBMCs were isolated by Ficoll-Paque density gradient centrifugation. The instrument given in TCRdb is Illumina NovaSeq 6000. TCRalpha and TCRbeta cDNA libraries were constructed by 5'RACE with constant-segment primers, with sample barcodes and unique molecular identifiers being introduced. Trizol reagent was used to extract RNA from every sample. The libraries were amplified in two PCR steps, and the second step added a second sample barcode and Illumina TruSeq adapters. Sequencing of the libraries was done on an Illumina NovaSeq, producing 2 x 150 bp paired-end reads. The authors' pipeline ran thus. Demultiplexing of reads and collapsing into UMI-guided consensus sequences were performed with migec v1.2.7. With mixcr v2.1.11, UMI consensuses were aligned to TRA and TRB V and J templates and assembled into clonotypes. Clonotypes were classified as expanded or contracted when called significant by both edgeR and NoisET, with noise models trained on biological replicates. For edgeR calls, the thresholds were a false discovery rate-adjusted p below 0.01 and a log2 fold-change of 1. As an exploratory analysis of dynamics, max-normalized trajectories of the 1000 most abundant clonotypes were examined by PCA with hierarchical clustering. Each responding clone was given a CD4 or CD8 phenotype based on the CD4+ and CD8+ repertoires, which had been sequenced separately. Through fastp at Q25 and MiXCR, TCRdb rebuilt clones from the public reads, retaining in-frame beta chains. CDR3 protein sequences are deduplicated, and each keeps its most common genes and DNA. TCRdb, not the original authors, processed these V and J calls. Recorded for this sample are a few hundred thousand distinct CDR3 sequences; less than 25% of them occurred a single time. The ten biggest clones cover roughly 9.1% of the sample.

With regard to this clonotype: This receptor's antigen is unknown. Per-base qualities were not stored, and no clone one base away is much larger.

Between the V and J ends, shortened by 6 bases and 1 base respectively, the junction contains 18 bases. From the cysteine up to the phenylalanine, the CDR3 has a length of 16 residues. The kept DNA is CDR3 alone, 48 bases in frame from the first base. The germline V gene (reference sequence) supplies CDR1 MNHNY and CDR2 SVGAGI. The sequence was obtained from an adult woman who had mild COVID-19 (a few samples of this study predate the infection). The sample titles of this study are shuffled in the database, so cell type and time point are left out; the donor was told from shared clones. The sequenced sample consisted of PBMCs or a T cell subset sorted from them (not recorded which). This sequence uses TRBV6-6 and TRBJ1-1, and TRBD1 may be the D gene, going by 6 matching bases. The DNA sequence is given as TGTGCCAGCAGCCGTGAGGGGGTGGGTTGGAACACTGAAGCTTTCTTT. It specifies CASSREGVGWNTEAFF.